This T cell receptor beta chain was captured by sequencing in a study of PD-1 blockade in classical Hodgkin lymphoma. Study-wide background: Patients were treated with nivolumab at 3 mg/kg, and this was given intravenously every 2 weeks.

Study-level findings and limits: A significant rise in TCR diversity was seen by C4D1 for CD4+ cells but not for CD8+ cells. Relapsed/refractory patients reportedly had lower baseline diversity than newly diagnosed patients. The drivers behind the repertoire differences, possibly disease activity or prior therapy, remain undefined.

Clones were sequenced by immunoSEQ multiplex PCR, and TCRdb holds only the in-frame ones, with some missing. This table holds under 80,000 clones, about 64% found once. The CDR3 sequence is 15 residues long. Germline V gives CDR1 SEHNR, CDR2 FQNEAQ (reference sequence). V shed 0 bases and J 2 bases; nucleotides not matched to a gene: 3. With respect to this clone: Its antigen is not identified.

Every single patient, without exception, relapsed after autologous stem cell transplantation, and brentuximab vedotin exposure varied. The TCR originated in a human donor with classical Hodgkin lymphoma. The V call is TRBV7-9, the J call TRBJ2-7, with TRBD1 matching 8 bases. Sequenced here: peripheral blood mononuclear cells (PBMCs), sampled before the second cycle of nivolumab. CDR3 sequence: CASSLARQGPYEQYF. The CDR3, as DNA: TGTGCCAGCAGCTTAGCTCGACAGGGGCCCTACGAGCAGTACTTC.